Presented here are 10 T cell receptor beta chains from one specimen sequenced in a study of blood T cell repertoires in COVID-19. Sequencing was performed with immunoSEQ multiplex PCR; in TCRdb, only in-frame clones are kept and a portion is missing. The table lists over 200,000 clones, approximately 86% of them singletons. Specimen: peripheral blood. Receptor source: a man aged 35 to 55 with acute or convalescent COVID-19.

The gene calls are TRBV29-1 and TRBJ2-7, with D tentatively TRBD2 (6 bases). CDR1 is SQVTM and CDR2 is ANQGSEA in the germline V gene. The V and J ends lost 7 bases and 4 bases respectively, with 17 bases between them. The CDR3 length is 13 residues. CDR3 nucleotide sequence: TGCAGCGCGCGGGACGGGGGACCTTACGAGCAGTACTTC. Its translation is CSARDGGPYEQYF.

The V call is TRBV11-3, the J call TRBJ1-2; 10 bases fit TRBD1. Germline CDR1 and CDR2: SGHNT and YENEEA. This CDR3 has 15 amino acids. J lost 4 bases, V lost 5 bases, and 7 bases had no gene match. CDR3 amino acids: CASSPPDRGPYGYTF. The CDR3 region has the DNA TGTGCCAGCAGCCCCCCCGACAGGGGGCCCTATGGCTACACCTTC.

The chain is built from TRBV24-1 and TRBJ2-1; D is unclear. Germline CDR1 is KGHDR and CDR2 is SFDVKD. The CDR3 runs 12 residues. Trimming stripped 0 bases from V and 9 bases from J, with 5 bases between. Written as DNA, the CDR3 is TGTGCCACCAGTGATTTGATCGGTGAGCAGTTCTTC. This translates into CATSDLIGEQFF.

The chain is built from TRBV28 and TRBJ1-2; 7 positions agree with TRBD1. V lost 5 bases and J lost 5; bases outside the gene matches: 8. This CDR3 spans 14 amino acids. The germline gives CDR1 MDHEN, CDR2 SYDVKM. DNA of the CDR3: TGTGCCAGCAGTACACAGGGGCGAGGGTATGGCTACACCTTC. Protein product: CASSTQGRGYGYTF.

This rearrangement joins TRBV24-1 to TRBJ2-3; D is undetermined. The CDR3 runs 13 residues. V dropped 2 bases and J dropped 2 bases, with 4 bases sitting between them. Germline V gives CDR1 KGHDR, CDR2 SFDVKD. The CDR3 loop is CATSDSYTDTQYF. CDR3 coding DNA: TGTGCCACCAGTGATTCCTACACAGATACGCAGTATTTT.

V gene TRBV9 combines with J gene TRBJ1-2; 8 bases agree with TRBD1. With 4 bases clipped from V and 3 bases from J, the junction kept 2 bases outside the gene matches. The CDR3 totals 13 residues. In germline, CDR1 is SGDLS, CDR2 YYNGEE. The CDR3 is CASSPTGDYGYTF. CDR3 sequence (DNA): TGTGCCAGCAGCCCGACAGGGGACTATGGCTACACCTTC. Using reference TRBV9 and TRBJ1-2 for the parts outside the CDR3, the full variable domain is DSGVTQTPKHLITATGQRVTLRCSPRSGDLSVYWYQQSLDQGLQFLIQYYNGEERAKGNILERFSAQQFPDLHSELNLSSLELGDSALYFCASSPTGDYGYTFGSGTRLTVV.

The genes are TRBV27 and TRBJ2-5; 12 bases match TRBD2. CDR1 is MNHEY, CDR2 SMNVEV, per germline (reference sequence). The CDR3 has 16 amino acids. Here the CDR3 reads CASWASGRAQYETQYF. The CDR3 DNA is TGTGCATCCTGGGCTAGCGGGAGGGCCCAGTATGAGACCCAGTACTTC.

The DNA for the CDR3 is TGTGCCAGCAAGGGGTTGGTGGACAGGGAGCCCCAGCATTTT. This encodes CASKGLVDREPQHF. The chain recombines TRBV6-5 with TRBJ1-5; TRBD1 matches 8 bases. The junction had 10 bases not matched to a gene; V was cut back by 7 bases and J by 8 bases. The CDR3 runs to 14 residues. The germline gives CDR1 MNHEY, CDR2 SVGAGI.

This chain connects TRBV27 to TRBJ2-3, with 8 bases aligning to TRBD2. Germline-derived CDR1 and CDR2 are MNHEY and SMNVEV (reference sequence). This CDR3 region has 17 residues. V shed 6 bases, J shed 1 base, and the junction held 12 bases outside the gene matches. In DNA, the CDR3 is TGTGCCAGCAGCCCGACGGGGGGGAGCGGCCGCACAGATACGCAGTATTTT. Encoded protein: CASSPTGGSGRTDTQYF.

This chain links TRBV28 with TRBJ1-2; 7 nucleotides line up with TRBD1. Germline V lookup: CDR1 MDHEN, CDR2 SYDVKM. This CDR3 comprises 12 residues. Trimming at V came to 6 bases and at J to 8 bases, leaving 6 bases not matched to a gene. This chain's CDR3 is CASSTGVDGYTF. The DNA of the CDR3 is TGTGCCAGCAGCACAGGGGTCGACGGCTACACCTTC.